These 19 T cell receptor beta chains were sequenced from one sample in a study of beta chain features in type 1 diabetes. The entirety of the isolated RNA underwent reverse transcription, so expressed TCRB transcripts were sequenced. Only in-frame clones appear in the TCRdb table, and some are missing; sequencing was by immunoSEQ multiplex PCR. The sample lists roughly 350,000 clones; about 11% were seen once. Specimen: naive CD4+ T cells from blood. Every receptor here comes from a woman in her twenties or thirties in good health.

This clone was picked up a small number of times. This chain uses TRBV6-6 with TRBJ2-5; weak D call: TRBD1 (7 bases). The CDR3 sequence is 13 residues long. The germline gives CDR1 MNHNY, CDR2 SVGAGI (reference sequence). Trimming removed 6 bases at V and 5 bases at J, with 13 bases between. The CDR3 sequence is CASRGSGGETQYF. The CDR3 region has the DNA TGTGCCAGCAGGGGTTCAGGGGGGGAGACCCAGTACTTC.

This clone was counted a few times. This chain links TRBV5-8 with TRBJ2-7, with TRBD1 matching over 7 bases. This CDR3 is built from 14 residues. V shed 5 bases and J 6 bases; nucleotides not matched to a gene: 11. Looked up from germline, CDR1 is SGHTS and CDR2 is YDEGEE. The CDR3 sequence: CASRSPGQRAEQYF. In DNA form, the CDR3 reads TGTGCCAGCAGGTCACCGGGACAGCGAGCCGAGCAGTACTTC.

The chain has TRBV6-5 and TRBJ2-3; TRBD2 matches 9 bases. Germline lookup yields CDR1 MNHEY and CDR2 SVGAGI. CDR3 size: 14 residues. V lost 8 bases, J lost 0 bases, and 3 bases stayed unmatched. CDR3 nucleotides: TGTGCCAGCGCTAGCGGGACAAGCACAGATACGCAGTATTTT. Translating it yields CASASGTSTDTQYF.

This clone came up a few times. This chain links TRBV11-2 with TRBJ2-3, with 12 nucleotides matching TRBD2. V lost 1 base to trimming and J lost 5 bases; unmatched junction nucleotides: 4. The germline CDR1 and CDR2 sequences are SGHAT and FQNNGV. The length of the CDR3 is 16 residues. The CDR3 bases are TGTGCCAGCAGCTTAGTAATGGGACTAGCGGGAGATACGCAGTATTTT. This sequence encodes CASSLVMGLAGDTQYF.

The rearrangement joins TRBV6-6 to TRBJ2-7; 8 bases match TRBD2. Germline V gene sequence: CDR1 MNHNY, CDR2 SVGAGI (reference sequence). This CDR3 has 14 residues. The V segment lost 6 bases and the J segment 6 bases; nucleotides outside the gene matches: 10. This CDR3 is CASRKGREEVEQYF. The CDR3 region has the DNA TGTGCCAGCAGAAAGGGGCGGGAGGAGGTCGAGCAGTACTTC.

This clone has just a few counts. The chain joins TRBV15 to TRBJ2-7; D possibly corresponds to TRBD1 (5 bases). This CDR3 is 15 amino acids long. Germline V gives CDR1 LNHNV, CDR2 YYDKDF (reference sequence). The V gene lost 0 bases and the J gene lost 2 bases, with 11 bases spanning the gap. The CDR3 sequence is CATSRDKGLAYEQYF. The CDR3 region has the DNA TGTGCCACCAGCAGAGATAAGGGGCTCGCCTACGAGCAGTACTTC.

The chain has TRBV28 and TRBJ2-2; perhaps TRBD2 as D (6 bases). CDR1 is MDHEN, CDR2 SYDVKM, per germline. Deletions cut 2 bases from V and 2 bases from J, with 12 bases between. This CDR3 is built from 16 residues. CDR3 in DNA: TGTGCCAGCAGTTTACCGGCTAGCGCTAACACCGGGGAGCTGTTTTTT. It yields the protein CASSLPASANTGELFF.

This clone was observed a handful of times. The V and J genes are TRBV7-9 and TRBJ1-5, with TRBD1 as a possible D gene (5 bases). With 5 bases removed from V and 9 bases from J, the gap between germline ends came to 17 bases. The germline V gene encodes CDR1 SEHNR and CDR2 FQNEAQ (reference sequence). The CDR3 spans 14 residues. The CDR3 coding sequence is TGTGCCAGCAGCCTCGGGGGAAATCTTCTGCCCCAGCATTTT. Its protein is CASSLGGNLLPQHF.

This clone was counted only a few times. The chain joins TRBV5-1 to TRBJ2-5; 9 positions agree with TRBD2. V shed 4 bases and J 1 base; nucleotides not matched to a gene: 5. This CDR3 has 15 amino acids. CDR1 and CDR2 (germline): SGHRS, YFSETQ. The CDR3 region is CASSLSGSAQETQYF. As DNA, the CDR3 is TGCGCCAGCAGCCTTAGCGGGAGCGCCCAAGAGACCCAGTACTTC.

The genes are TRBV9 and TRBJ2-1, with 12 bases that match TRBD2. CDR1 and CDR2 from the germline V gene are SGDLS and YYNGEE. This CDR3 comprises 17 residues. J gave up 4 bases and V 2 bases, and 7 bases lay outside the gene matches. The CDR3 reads CASSVLSSGRGYNEQFF. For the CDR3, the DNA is TGTGCCAGCAGCGTCCTATCTAGCGGGAGGGGGTACAATGAGCAGTTCTTC.

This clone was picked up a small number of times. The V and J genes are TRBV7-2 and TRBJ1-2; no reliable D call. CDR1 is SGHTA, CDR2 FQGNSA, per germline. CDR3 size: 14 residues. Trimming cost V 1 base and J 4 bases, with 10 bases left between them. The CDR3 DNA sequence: TGTGCCAGCAGCTTAGTTGAGGGTTCCTATGGCTACACCTTC. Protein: CASSLVEGSYGYTF.

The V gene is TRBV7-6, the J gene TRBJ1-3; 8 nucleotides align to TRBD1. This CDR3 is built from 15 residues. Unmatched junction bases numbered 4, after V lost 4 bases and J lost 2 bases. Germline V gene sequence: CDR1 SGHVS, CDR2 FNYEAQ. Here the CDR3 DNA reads TGTGCCAGCAGCTATGGGACAGGCCCTGGAAACACCATATATTTT. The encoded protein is CASSYGTGPGNTIYF. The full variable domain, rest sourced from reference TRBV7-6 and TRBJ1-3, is GAGVSQSPRYKVTKRGQDVALRCDPISGHVSLYWYRQALGQGPEFLTYFNYEAQQDKSGLPNDRFSAERPEGSISTLTIQRTEQRDSAMYRCASSYGTGPGNTIYFGEGSWLTVV.

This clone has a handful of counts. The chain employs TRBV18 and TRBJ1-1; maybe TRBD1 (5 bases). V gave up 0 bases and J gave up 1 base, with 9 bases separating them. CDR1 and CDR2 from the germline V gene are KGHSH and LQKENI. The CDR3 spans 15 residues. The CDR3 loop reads CASSPPGLPNTEAFF. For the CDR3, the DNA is TGTGCCAGCTCACCACCGGGACTCCCGAACACTGAAGCTTTCTTT. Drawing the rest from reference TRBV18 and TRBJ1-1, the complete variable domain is NAGVMQNPRHLVRRRGQEARLRCSPMKGHSHVYWYRQLPEEGLKFMVYLQKENIIDESGMPKERFSAEFPKEGPSILRIQQVVRGDSAAYFCASSPPGLPNTEAFFGQGTRLTVV.

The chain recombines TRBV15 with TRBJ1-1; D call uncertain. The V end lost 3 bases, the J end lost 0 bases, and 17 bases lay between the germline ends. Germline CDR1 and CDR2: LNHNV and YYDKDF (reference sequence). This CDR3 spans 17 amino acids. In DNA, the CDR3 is TGTGCCACCAGCAGGCGACAAGGCGAATCGATGAACACTGAAGCTTTCTTT. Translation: CATSRRQGESMNTEAFF.

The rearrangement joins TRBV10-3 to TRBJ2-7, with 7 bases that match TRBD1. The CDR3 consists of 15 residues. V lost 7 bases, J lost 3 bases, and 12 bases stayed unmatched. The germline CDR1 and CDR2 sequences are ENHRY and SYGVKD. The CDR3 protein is CAIKPTGDPRYEQYF. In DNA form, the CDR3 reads TGTGCCATCAAACCCACAGGGGACCCCCGCTACGAGCAGTACTTC.

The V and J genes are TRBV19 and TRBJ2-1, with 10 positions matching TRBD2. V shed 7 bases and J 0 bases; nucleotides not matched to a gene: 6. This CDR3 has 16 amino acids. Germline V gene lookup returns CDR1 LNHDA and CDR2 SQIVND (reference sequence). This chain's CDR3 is CASKGSGRASYNEQFF. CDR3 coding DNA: TGTGCCAGTAAAGGCAGCGGGAGGGCCTCCTACAATGAGCAGTTCTTC.

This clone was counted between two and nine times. Written as DNA, the CDR3 is TGTGCCAGCAACCGGGACAGGGCAATAGATACGCAGTATTTT. This translates into CASNRDRAIDTQYF. The chain carries TRBV28 and TRBJ2-3, with TRBD1 matching over 9 bases. The CDR3 length is 14 residues. CDR1 MDHEN and CDR2 SYDVKM come from the germline V gene. J gave up 5 bases and V 7 bases, and 7 bases lay outside the gene matches.

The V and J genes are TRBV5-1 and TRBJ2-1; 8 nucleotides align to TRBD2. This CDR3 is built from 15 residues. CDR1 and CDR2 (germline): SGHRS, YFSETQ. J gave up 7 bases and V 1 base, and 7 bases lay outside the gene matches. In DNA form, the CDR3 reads TGCGCCAGCAGCTTGTTACCAGCGGGAGAGAATGAGCAGTTCTTC. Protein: CASSLLPAGENEQFF.

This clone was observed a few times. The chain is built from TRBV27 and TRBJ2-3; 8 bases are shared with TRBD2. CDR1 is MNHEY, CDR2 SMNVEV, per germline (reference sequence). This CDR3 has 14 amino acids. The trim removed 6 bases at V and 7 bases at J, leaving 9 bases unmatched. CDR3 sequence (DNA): TGTGCCAGCAGGATCCGCCGGGGGGGGAATACGCAGTATTTT. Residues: CASRIRRGGNTQYF.